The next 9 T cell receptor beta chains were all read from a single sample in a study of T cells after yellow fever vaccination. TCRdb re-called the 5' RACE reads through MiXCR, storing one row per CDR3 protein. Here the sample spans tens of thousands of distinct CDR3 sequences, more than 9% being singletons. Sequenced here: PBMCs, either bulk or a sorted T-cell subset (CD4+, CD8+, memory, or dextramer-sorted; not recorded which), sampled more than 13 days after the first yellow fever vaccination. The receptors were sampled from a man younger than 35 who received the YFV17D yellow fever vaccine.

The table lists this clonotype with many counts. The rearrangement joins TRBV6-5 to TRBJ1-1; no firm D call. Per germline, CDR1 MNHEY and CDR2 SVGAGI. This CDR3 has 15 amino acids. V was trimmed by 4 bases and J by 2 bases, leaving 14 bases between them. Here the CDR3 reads CASSSHLQINTEAFF. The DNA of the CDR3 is TGTGCCAGCAGTTCCCATTTACAGATAAACACTGAAGCTTTCTTT.

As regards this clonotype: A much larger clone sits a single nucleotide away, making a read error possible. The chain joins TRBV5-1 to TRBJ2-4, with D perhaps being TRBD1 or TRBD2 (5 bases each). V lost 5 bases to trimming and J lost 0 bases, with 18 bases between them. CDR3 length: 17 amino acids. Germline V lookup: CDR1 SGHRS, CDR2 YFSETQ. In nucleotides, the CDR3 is TGCGCCAGCAGATTGTCTAGGGACCCTCTAGCCAAAAACATTCAGTACTTC. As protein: CASRLSRDPLAKNIQYF. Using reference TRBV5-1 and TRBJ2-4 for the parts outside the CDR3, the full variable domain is KAGVTQTPRYLIKTRGQQVTLSCSPISGHRSVSWYQQTPGQGLQFLFEYFSETQRNKGNFPGRFSGRQFSNSRSEMNVSTLELGDSALYLCASRLSRDPLAKNIQYFGAGTRLSVL.

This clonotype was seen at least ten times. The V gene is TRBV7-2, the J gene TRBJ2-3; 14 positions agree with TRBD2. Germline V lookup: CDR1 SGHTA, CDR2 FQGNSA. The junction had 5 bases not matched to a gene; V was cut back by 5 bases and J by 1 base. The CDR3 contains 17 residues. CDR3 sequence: CASSTRTSGGRTDTQYF. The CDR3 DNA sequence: TGTGCCAGCAGCACCCGGACTAGCGGGGGGCGCACAGATACGCAGTATTTT.

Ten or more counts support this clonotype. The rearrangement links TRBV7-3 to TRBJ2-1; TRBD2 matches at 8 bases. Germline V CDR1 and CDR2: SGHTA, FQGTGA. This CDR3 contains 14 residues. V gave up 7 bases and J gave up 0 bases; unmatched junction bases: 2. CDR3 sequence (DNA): TGTGCCAGCACGGCGGGGGGCTCCTACAATGAGCAGTTCTTC. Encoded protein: CASTAGGSYNEQFF.

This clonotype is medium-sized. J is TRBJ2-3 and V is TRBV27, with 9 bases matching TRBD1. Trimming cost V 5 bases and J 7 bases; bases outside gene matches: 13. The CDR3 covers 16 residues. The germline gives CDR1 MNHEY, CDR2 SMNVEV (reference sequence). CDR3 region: CASSKAGQGRQYTQYF. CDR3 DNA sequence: TGTGCCAGCAGTAAAGCGGGACAGGGACGTCAATATACGCAGTATTTT.

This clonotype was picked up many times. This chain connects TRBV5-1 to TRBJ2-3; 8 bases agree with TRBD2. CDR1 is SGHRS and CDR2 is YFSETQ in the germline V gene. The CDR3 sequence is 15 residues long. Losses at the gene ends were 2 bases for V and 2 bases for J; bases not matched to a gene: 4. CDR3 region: CASSFGGGLTDTQYF. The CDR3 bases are TGCGCCAGCAGCTTTGGCGGGGGGCTCACAGATACGCAGTATTTT.

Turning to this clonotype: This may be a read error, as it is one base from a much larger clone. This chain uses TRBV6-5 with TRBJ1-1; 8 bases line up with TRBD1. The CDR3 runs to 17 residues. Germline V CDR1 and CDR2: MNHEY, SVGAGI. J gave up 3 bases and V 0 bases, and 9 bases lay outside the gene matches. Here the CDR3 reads CASSYSGPQGAYTEAFF. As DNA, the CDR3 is TGTGCCAGCAGTTACTCGGGCCCCCAGGGGGCATACACTGAAGCTTTCTTT.

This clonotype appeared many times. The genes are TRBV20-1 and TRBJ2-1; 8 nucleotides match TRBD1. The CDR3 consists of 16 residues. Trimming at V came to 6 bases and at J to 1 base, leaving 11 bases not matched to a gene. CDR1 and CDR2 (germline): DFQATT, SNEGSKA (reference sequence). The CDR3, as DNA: TGCAGTGCCCCCAGGACAGGGCTTGGGTCCTACAATGAGCAGTTCTTC. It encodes CSAPRTGLGSYNEQFF.

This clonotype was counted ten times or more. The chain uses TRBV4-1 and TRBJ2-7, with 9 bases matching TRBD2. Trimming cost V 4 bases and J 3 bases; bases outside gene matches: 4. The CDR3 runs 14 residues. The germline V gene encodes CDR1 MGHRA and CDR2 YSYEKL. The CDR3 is CASSRLAGSYEQYV. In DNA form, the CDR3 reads TGCGCCAGCAGCCGGCTAGCGGGGAGCTACGAGCAGTACGTC.